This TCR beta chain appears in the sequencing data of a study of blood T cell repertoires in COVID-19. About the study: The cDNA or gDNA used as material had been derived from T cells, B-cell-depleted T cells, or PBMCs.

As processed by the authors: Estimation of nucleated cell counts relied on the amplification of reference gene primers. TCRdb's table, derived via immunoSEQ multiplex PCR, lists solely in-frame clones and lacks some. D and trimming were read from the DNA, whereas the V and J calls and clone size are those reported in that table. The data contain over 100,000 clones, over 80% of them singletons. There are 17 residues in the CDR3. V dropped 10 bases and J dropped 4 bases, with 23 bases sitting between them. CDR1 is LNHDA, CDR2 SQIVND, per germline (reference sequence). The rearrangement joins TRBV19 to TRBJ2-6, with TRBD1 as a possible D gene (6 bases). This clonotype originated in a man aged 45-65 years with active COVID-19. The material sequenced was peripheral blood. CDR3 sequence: CATQGPVPFWGANVLTF. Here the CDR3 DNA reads TGTGCCACCCAGGGGCCGGTTCCGTTTTGGGGGGCCAACGTCCTGACTTTC. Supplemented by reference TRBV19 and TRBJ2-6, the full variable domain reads DGGITQSPKYLFRKEGQNVTLSCEQNLNHDAMYWYRQDPGQGLRLIYYSQIVNDFQKGDIAEGYSVSREKKESFPLTVTSAQKNPTAFYLCATQGPVPFWGANVLTFGAGSRLTVL.